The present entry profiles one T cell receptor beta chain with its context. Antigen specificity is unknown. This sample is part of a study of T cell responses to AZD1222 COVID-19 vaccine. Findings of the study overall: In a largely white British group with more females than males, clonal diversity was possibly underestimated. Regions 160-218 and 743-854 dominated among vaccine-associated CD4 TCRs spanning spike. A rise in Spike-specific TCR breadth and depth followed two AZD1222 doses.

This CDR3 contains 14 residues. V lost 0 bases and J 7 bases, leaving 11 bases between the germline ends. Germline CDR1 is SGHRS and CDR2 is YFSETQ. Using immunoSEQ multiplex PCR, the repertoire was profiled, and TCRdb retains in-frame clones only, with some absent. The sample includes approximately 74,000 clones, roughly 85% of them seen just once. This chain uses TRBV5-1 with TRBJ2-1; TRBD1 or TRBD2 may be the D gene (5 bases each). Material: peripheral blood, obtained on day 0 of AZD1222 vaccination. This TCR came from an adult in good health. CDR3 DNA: TGCGCCAGCAGCTTGGGGGACGCGAGGAATGAGCAGTTCTTC. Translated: CASSLGDARNEQFF.